The 4 T cell receptor beta chains given below trace back to one sample, sequenced in a study of blood T cells in healthy people across ages (dated by TCRdb to between 2014 and 2017). The library was prepared using 5' RACE. Instrument on record: Illumina HiSeq 2500. A second PCR of about 6 to 11 cycles was run with a J-beta primer mix and a sample-barcoded 5' primer. TCRdb itself trimmed the public reads at Q25 with fastp, ran MiXCR and retained productive beta chains. Every distinct CDR3 protein forms one entry, paired with its most common genes and DNA. For this sample the table gives approximately 900,000 distinct CDR3 sequences, of which 29% were detected only once. The ten largest account for roughly 10% of the sample. Another study also made use of these data, one on T cells of mothers and their children.

Sequenced material: blood. The receptors come from a middle-aged woman in good health.

This clonotype was recorded at least ten times. V and J are TRBV20-1 and TRBJ1-6, with no clear D. The V end lost 2 bases, the J end lost 0 bases, and 11 bases lay between the germline ends. This CDR3 spans 16 amino acids. In germline, CDR1 is DFQATT, CDR2 SNEGSKA (reference sequence). As DNA, the CDR3 is TGCAGTGCTAGACCCCCTGATGGCTCCTATAATTCACCCCTCCACTTT. Protein sequence: CSARPPDGSYNSPLHF.

This clonotype has ten or more counts. V gene TRBV12-3 or TRBV12-4 combines with J gene TRBJ1-2; TRBD1 is a possible D gene (5 bases). This CDR3 has 13 residues. Trimming took 4 bases from V and 8 from J, leaving 14 bases between them. CDR3 amino acids: CASSSIWGKGYTF. For the CDR3, the DNA is TGTGCCAGCAGTTCGATTTGGGGGAAGGGCTACACCTTC.

The rearrangement links TRBV29-1 to TRBJ2-1; 7 nucleotides agree with TRBD2. V shed 8 bases and J 5 bases; nucleotides not matched to a gene: 6. Looked up from germline, CDR1 is SQVTM and CDR2 is ANQGSEA. The CDR3 is 12 amino acids. Here the CDR3 reads CSIGGSNNEQFF. The CDR3, as DNA: TGCAGCATCGGGGGGTCGAACAATGAGCAGTTCTTC.

The rearrangement links TRBV5-1 to TRBJ2-3; D gene ambiguous. Germline-derived CDR1 and CDR2 are SGHRS and YFSETQ. The CDR3 runs to 14 residues. Trimming took 2 bases from V and 2 from J, leaving 9 bases between them. Here the CDR3 reads CASSLSDLTDTQYF. The CDR3 coding sequence is TGCGCCAGCAGCTTAAGCGACCTCACAGATACGCAGTATTTT.